This TCR beta chain was obtained from a study of blood T cell repertoires in COVID-19. Study in general: The United States, Italy and Spain supplied acute and convalescent COVID-19 samples. Sources were T cells, B-cell-depleted T cells, or PBMCs; the material itself was cDNA or gDNA.

As originally analysed: Counts of nucleated cells, estimated from reference gene primer amplification, were obtained. Some clones are missing from TCRdb's copy, which holds only in-frame ones; the method was immunoSEQ multiplex PCR. V, J and clone size were drawn from that table, and D and trimming were deduced from the DNA. The sample yields a few hundred thousand clones, about 83% seen once. CDR3 length: 15 amino acids. After removal of 0 bases from V and 3 bases from J, the junction contained 4 bases not matched to a gene. Germline loops: CDR1 SQVTM, CDR2 ANQGSEA. This sequence joins TRBV29-1 and TRBJ1-2, with TRBD1 matching over 10 bases. Input material: peripheral blood. This sequence was found in a woman in her fifties or sixties with acute or convalescent COVID-19. The CDR3 protein is CSVEDWTGGHYGYTF. As DNA, the CDR3 is TGCAGCGTTGAAGATTGGACAGGGGGACACTATGGCTACACCTTC. The full variable domain, completed using reference TRBV29-1 and TRBJ1-2, is SAVISQKPSRDICQRGTSLTIQCQVDSQVTMMFWYRQQPGQSLTLIATANQGSEATYESGFVIDKFPISRPNLTFSTLTVSNMSPEDSSIYLCSVEDWTGGHYGYTFGSGTRLTVV.